This T cell receptor (beta chain) was documented in a study of T cells after yellow fever vaccination. Study background: Researchers used SMART-Seq v4 Ultra Low Input to prepare fractions that had low cell numbers. Overall study results and limits: Peaking faster, on day 5 versus 15, the secondary response was nonetheless weaker.

UMIs were added to TCR cDNA along with a universal primer site when it was made by 5'RACE template switching. TCRdb reprocessed the 5' RACE reads with MiXCR, giving one entry per CDR3 protein. The sample yields nearly 350,000 distinct CDR3 sequences, around 8.1% seen once. V lost 2 bases to trimming and J lost 4 bases; unmatched junction nucleotides: 3. This CDR3 contains 16 residues. Germline loops: CDR1 LGHNA, CDR2 YSLEER. There are many counts of this clonotype. Its antigen remains unidentified. Sequencing used PBMCs, obtained approximately 40 days after the first yellow fever vaccination. The clonotype comes from a man between 18 and 35 years old who received the YFV17D yellow fever vaccine. The chain employs TRBV4-3 and TRBJ2-1, with 12 bases aligning to TRBD2. CDR3 DNA sequence: TGCGCCAGCAGCCAACTAGCGGGGGGGAATTACAATGAGCAGTTCTTC. Its protein is CASSQLAGGNYNEQFF.